This T cell receptor beta chain was recovered during a study of cytomegalovirus exposure and HLA in healthy donors. Study conclusions and caveats: Data from an earlier analysis indicated that most TCR beta V segments were productive either about 87% or about 30% of the time. Across donors, sequencing depth was assumed by presence/absence analyses to be roughly uniform.

Comment on this clone: Antigen unknown.

The CDR3 has 15 amino acids. The trim removed 3 bases at V and 5 bases at J, leaving 5 bases unmatched. Germline V gene lookup returns CDR1 SEHNR and CDR2 FQNEAQ (reference sequence). Primers included in the PCR were 60 Vbeta and 13 Jbeta primers. Sequencing was performed with immunoSEQ multiplex PCR; in TCRdb, only in-frame clones are kept and a portion is missing. The table has tens of thousands of clones, roughly 78% seen once; the top ten hold over 1.5%. Material for sequencing was PBMCs. The rearrangement joins TRBV7-9 to TRBJ2-7, with 12 bases matching TRBD1. The sequence was collected from a man between 18 and 29 years old in good health and CMV-seronegative. CDR3 DNA sequence: TGTGCCAGCAGCTTGATGGGACAGGGGGCCAACGAGCAGTACTTC. Protein product: CASSLMGQGANEQYF.